This T cell receptor (beta chain) was captured in a study of T cells after yellow fever vaccination. TCRdb re-called the 5' RACE reads through MiXCR, storing one row per CDR3 protein. Of about 220,000 distinct CDR3 sequences listed, 3.2% are singletons. This clonotype showed up just a few times. Its specificity is unknown. Study results and caveats: Contamination of FACS-sorted repertoires by abundant clonotypes from the bulk population could occur. Once the booster was given, most primary-vaccination clones reappeared, at about 96% for CD4 and approximately 88% for CD8.

Germline V CDR1 and CDR2: GTSNPN, SVGIG (reference sequence). The V end lost 2 bases, the J end lost 5 bases, and 12 bases lay between the germline ends. This CDR3 has 14 amino acids. This chain uses TRBV30 with TRBJ1-4; D is undetermined. This sample comprised CD4+ T cells sorted from PBMCs, obtained 10 days after the yellow fever booster vaccination. The TCR comes from a man between 18 and 29 years old who received the YFV17D yellow fever vaccine. The chain's CDR3 is CAWSLMDGNEKLFF. For the CDR3, the DNA is TGTGCCTGGAGTCTTATGGACGGAAATGAAAAACTGTTTTTT.